These 19 T cell receptor beta chains were sequenced from one sample in a study of CD8 T cells in Susac syndrome. RNA amounts of roughly 0.45 to 1 ug underwent reverse transcription with random hexamers. TCRdb used MiXCR to reprocess the immunoSEQ multiplex PCR reads, holding one entry per CDR3 protein. Here the sample spans approximately 120,000 distinct CDR3 sequences, about 95% being singletons. Input material: CD4+ T cells from PBMCs. Every receptor here comes from a human donor in good health.

This chain joins TRBV3-1 and TRBJ2-1; 8 positions match TRBD2. In germline, CDR1 is LGHDT, CDR2 YNNKEL (reference sequence). J gave up 4 bases and V 1 base, and 18 bases lay outside the gene matches. The CDR3 contains 20 residues. CDR3 nucleotides: TGTGCCAGCAGCCAAGTGTCGGGGGGGCAGGCTCCTTCCTGGTACAATGAGCAGTTCTTC. It yields the protein CASSQVSGGQAPSWYNEQFF.

This chain uses TRBV2 with TRBJ2-7, with D possibly called TRBD1 or TRBD2 (5 bases each). This CDR3 region has 12 residues. V lost 7 bases to trimming and J lost 7 bases, with 14 bases between them. Germline values: CDR1 SNHLY, CDR2 FYNNEI. The CDR3 DNA follows: TGTGCCAGCACCCGGGACGCCGGGGAGCAGTACTTC. The encoded protein is CASTRDAGEQYF.

As for this clonotype: The junction shows a germline mismatch at one end, possibly a read error. The CDR3 DNA sequence: TGTGCCAGCAGTGGGGATGGGGGGCGAGCTACTTTT. This translates into CASSGDGGRATF. This chain links TRBV2 with TRBJ1-6, with a possible D match to TRBD1 (6 bases). In germline, CDR1 is SNHLY, CDR2 FYNNEI. CDR3 length: 12 residues.

The chain has TRBV5-1 and TRBJ2-3, with D possibly being TRBD1 (6 bases). V was shortened by 4 bases and J by 5 bases, with 20 bases between the two germline ends. The CDR3 is 16 amino acids. Germline CDR1 SGHRS, CDR2 YFSETQ. The DNA of the CDR3 is TGCGCCAGCAGCCGAACCTCCCAGGGGCCAGGAGATACGCAGTATTTT. It translates to CASSRTSQGPGDTQYF.

The rearrangement links TRBV29-1 to TRBJ2-5; possibly TRBD2 for D (6 bases). The V gene's germline CDR1 is SQVTM and CDR2 ANQGSEA. The CDR3 extends over 13 amino acids. V was trimmed by 4 bases and J by 2 bases, leaving 11 bases between them. The CDR3 DNA reads TGCAGCGTTGCGACTAGGTGGCAAGAGACCCAGTACTTC. Amino acids: CSVATRWQETQYF.

The chain combines TRBV9 with TRBJ2-2, with 8 bases identical to TRBD1. Looked up from germline, CDR1 is SGDLS and CDR2 is YYNGEE. V lost 4 bases to trimming and J lost 4 bases; unmatched junction nucleotides: 9. The CDR3 is 16 residues long. The CDR3 DNA reads TGTGCCAGCAGCCCAGGACAGGGTCGAGGCACCGGGGAGCTGTTTTTT. Translating it yields CASSPGQGRGTGELFF.

V is TRBV19 and J is TRBJ2-1, with D perhaps TRBD2 (5 bases). V lost 7 bases to trimming and J lost 5 bases, with 12 bases between them. In germline, CDR1 is LNHDA, CDR2 SQIVND (reference sequence). This CDR3 has 13 amino acids. The CDR3 is CASMGRSHNEQFF. The CDR3 DNA sequence: TGTGCCAGTATGGGGAGATCGCACAATGAGCAGTTCTTC. Variable domain in full (rest from reference TRBV19 and TRBJ2-1): DGGITQSPKYLFRKEGQNVTLSCEQNLNHDAMYWYRQDPGQGLRLIYYSQIVNDFQKGDIAEGYSVSREKKESFPLTVTSAQKNPTAFYLCASMGRSHNEQFFGPGTRLTVL.

The chain is built from TRBV5-1 and TRBJ2-7; TRBD1 might be the D (6 bases). This CDR3 has 13 residues. V dropped 6 bases and J dropped 2 bases, with 12 bases sitting between them. The germline gives CDR1 SGHRS, CDR2 YFSETQ. CDR3 DNA sequence: TGCGCCAGCACCCTTGGGGGCCCCTACGAGCAGTACTTC. Its translation: CASTLGGPYEQYF.

The chain is built from TRBV19 and TRBJ2-2, with 8 bases that match TRBD2. The CDR3 sequence is 15 residues long. The germline V gene encodes CDR1 LNHDA and CDR2 SQIVND (reference sequence). The V gene end was trimmed by 10 bases and the J gene end by 1 base; junction bases not matched to a gene: 8. The CDR3 protein is CATQAGVKNTGELFF. The CDR3 coding sequence is TGTGCCACTCAAGCGGGAGTCAAGAACACCGGGGAGCTGTTTTTT.

This chain links TRBV19 with TRBJ2-6; possibly TRBD1 or TRBD2 for D (5 bases each). The V and J ends lost 2 bases and 0 bases respectively, with 17 bases between them. Per germline, CDR1 LNHDA and CDR2 SQIVND (reference sequence). This CDR3 has 19 residues. The chain's CDR3 is CASSITRDVDYSGANVLTF. DNA for the CDR3: TGTGCCAGTAGTATAACTCGGGACGTCGATTACTCTGGGGCCAACGTCCTGACTTTC.

The rearrangement uses TRBV3-1 and TRBJ2-7; D gene ambiguous. Germline V lookup: CDR1 LGHDT, CDR2 YNNKEL (reference sequence). The CDR3 contains 11 residues. Trimming removed 3 bases from V and 3 bases from J, with 3 bases in between. DNA of the CDR3: TGTGCCAGCAGCCATGGCTACGAGCAGTACTTC. The encoded protein is CASSHGYEQYF.

The chain couples TRBV5-7 to TRBJ2-7; D is undetermined. TRBV5-7 is an ORF for which the function is uncertain. The CDR3 contains 9 residues. Trimming shortened V by 6 bases and J by 12 bases, and 10 bases separated the two germline ends. Here the CDR3 reads CASTPRVYF. The DNA for the CDR3 is TGTGCCAGCACACCCCGGGTGTACTTC.

The rearrangement uses TRBV29-1 and TRBJ1-2; D uncertain. The germline CDR1 and CDR2 sequences are SQVTM and ANQGSEA. V was trimmed by 5 bases and J by 2 bases, leaving 12 bases between them. CDR3 length: 13 residues. The CDR3 nucleotides read TGCAGCGTTCCCGACCAGGCCAACTATGGCTACACCTTC. Protein sequence: CSVPDQANYGYTF.

The rearrangement joins TRBV30 to TRBJ1-1; no definite D call. The CDR3 contains 13 residues. Germline values: CDR1 GTSNPN, CDR2 SVGIG (reference sequence). Trimming cost V 2 bases and J 1 base, with 8 bases left between them. The CDR3 nucleotides read TGTGCCTGGAGTAATGAAAAGAACACTGAAGCTTTCTTT. It codes for CAWSNEKNTEAFF.

V gene TRBV6-5 combines with J gene TRBJ2-7; unclear D gene. This CDR3 is 12 amino acids long. Germline CDR1 reads MNHEY; CDR2 reads SVGAGI. Between the trimmed V and J ends, which lost 6 bases and 7 bases, there was a span of 13 bases. As DNA, the CDR3 is TGTGCCAGCAGCGGAATTCTTCAGGAGCAGTACTTC. Translated: CASSGILQEQYF.

This rearrangement joins TRBV5-4 to TRBJ2-7; D gene uncertain. This CDR3 contains 14 residues. The germline gives CDR1 SGHNT, CDR2 YYREEE (reference sequence). Trimming removed 5 bases at V and 0 bases at J, with 12 bases between. In DNA form, the CDR3 reads TGTGCCAGCAGGAGTCCGACGGACTCCTACGAGCAGTACTTC. Amino acid sequence: CASRSPTDSYEQYF.

The J gene is TRBJ1-2, the V gene TRBV7-9; weak D call: TRBD1 (5 bases). Germline CDR1 SEHNR, CDR2 FQNEAQ (reference sequence). Trimming pared 5 bases from V and 5 bases from J, leaving 15 bases between. This CDR3 is 14 amino acids long. The CDR3 here is CASSVIRDRYGYTF. In DNA, the CDR3 is TGTGCCAGCAGCGTCATCCGGGACCGATATGGCTACACCTTC.

The chain couples TRBV5-1 to TRBJ2-7, with a possible D match to TRBD1 (6 bases). Trimming took off 5 bases at V and 5 bases at J, with 11 bases between the two ends. The CDR3 has 12 residues. Germline V lookup: CDR1 SGHRS, CDR2 YFSETQ. CDR3 nucleotide sequence: TGCGCCAGCAGAACAGGGATCAACGAGCAGTACTTC. The encoded protein is CASRTGINEQYF.

A single count supports this clonotype. CDR3 DNA: TGCGCCAGCAGCTCGACAGGTGATAATGAAAAACTGTTTTTT. Amino acids: CASSSTGDNEKLFF. V usage is TRBV5-1 and J usage is TRBJ1-4, with a possible D match to TRBD1 (6 bases). Germline V CDR1 and CDR2: SGHRS, YFSETQ. There are 14 residues in the CDR3. The germline V and J ends were trimmed by 3 bases and 4 bases, with 10 bases remaining between them.